This is a list of T cell receptor beta chains from one sample in a study of T cells after posttransplantation cyclophosphamide. Only in-frame clones appear in the TCRdb table, and some are missing; sequencing was by immunoSEQ multiplex PCR. The sample lists about 22,000 clones, roughly 90% seen once, with roughly 8% in the top ten. The starting material was PBMCs, obtained after an allogeneic stem cell transplant with a calcineurin inhibitor and methotrexate. These receptors were taken from a female patient aged 50 to 60 who received an allogeneic stem cell transplant from an unrelated donor, was CMV-positive, and had chronic GVHD only. A share of the T cells may be of graft donor origin. Each CDR3 is given with its conserved first and last residue. D genes are given only for firm matches. Not every row has a clone size; where given, it reads once, few, many or a size class.

J gene | V gene | D gene | clone size | CDR3 protein | CDR3 DNA
TRBJ1-3 | TRBV28 | TRBD1 | . | CASRMTGRSGNTIYF | TGTGCCAGCAGGATGACAGGGCGCTCTGGAAACACCATATATTTT
TRBJ2-5 | TRBV18 | TRBD1 | . | CASSKGAEETQYF | TGTGCCAGCTCGAAGGGGGCCGAGGAGACCCAGTACTTC
TRBJ1-4 | TRBV7-9 | TRBD1 | . | CASSLPTGSGELFF | TGTGCCAGCAGCCTCCCGACAGGGTCTGGGGAACTGTTTTTT
TRBJ2-2 | TRBV14 | TRBD2 | . | CASSQAGGNTGELFF | TGTGCCAGCAGCCAAGCGGGGGGAAACACCGGGGAGCTGTTTTTT
TRBJ2-7 | TRBV18 | . | . | CASSLTQGGGYEQYF | TGTGCCAGCTCACTGACCCAGGGGGGTGGCTACGAGCAGTACTTC
TRBJ2-7 | TRBV6-5 | TRBD1 | . | CASSKNRDSYEQYF | TGTGCCAGCAGTAAAAACCGGGACAGCTACGAGCAGTACTTC
TRBJ2-7 | TRBV19 | . | . | CASSIGGYEQYF | TGTGCCAGTAGTATAGGAGGCTACGAGCAGTACTTC
TRBJ2-3 | TRBV9 | . | . | CASSVVRGTDTQYF | TGTGCCAGCAGCGTTGTGCGGGGCACAGATACGCAGTATTTT
TRBJ2-1 | TRBV29-1 | TRBD2 | . | CSVDFFPSGMNEQFF | TGCAGCGTTGATTTCTTTCCTAGCGGGATGAATGAGCAGTTCTTC
TRBJ1-1 | TRBV6-6 | . | few | CASSYSGGTNTEAFF | TGTGCCAGCAGTTACTCGGGAGGGACGAACACTGAAGCTTTCTTT
TRBJ2-1 | TRBV19 | . | . | CASSMRRSPGSDEQFF | TGTGCCAGTAGTATGAGACGGAGCCCCGGATCCGATGAGCAGTTCTTC
TRBJ2-1 | TRBV18 | TRBD2 | . | CASSPDRGGNEQFF | TGTGCCAGCTCACCAGATCGGGGGGGCAATGAGCAGTTCTTC
TRBJ2-7 | TRBV4-1 | TRBD2 | few | CASSHGGSLYEQYF | TGCGCCAGCAGCCACGGCGGGAGCCTCTACGAGCAGTACTTC
TRBJ1-1 | TRBV28 | . | . | CASSFSGTEAFF | TGTGCCAGCAGTTTTTCAGGCACTGAAGCTTTCTTT
TRBJ1-1 | TRBV4-1 | . | . | CATQEGLIGDTEAFF | TGCGCCACCCAGGAGGGGCTCATTGGTGACACTGAAGCTTTCTTT
TRBJ2-3 | TRBV19 | . | . | CASSMEASSGADTQYF | TGTGCCAGTAGTATGGAGGCTAGCAGTGGTGCAGATACGCAGTATTTT
TRBJ1-5 | TRBV28 | TRBD1 | . | CASLTGQGYEQPQHF | TGTGCCAGCTTAACGGGACAGGGCTATGAGCAGCCCCAGCATTTT
TRBJ2-3 | TRBV19 | TRBD2 | . | CASSDREGRIASTDTQYF | TGTGCCAGTAGCGATCGGGAGGGCCGTATCGCTAGCACAGATACGCAGTATTTT
TRBJ2-7 | TRBV6-6 | . | once | CASSPSHEQYF | TGTGCCAGCAGTCCCTCCCACGAGCAGTACTTC
TRBJ1-2 | TRBV25-1 | TRBD1 | . | CASSGWDSDNYGYTF | TGTGCCAGCAGTGGCTGGGACAGCGATAACTATGGCTACACCTTC
TRBJ2-3 | TRBV30 | . | . | CAWSVATTDTQYF | TGTGCCTGGAGTGTGGCCACCACAGATACGCAGTATTTT
TRBJ1-6 | TRBV5-6 | . | . | CASRFHDRLNSPLHF | TGTGCCAGCAGGTTCCACGACAGGCTCAATTCACCCCTCCACTTT
TRBJ2-5 | TRBV19 | . | . | CASSIPSRETQYF | TGTGCCAGTAGTATTCCTAGCAGGGAGACCCAGTACTTC
TRBJ2-2 | TRBV5-1 | . | . | CASRLQGTSGELFF | TGCGCCAGCAGATTACAGGGCACCAGCGGGGAGCTGTTTTTT
TRBJ2-4 | TRBV2 | TRBD1 | . | CASIGGTGVIQYF | TGTGCCAGCATCGGCGGGACAGGGGTCATTCAGTACTTC
TRBJ2-5 | TRBV29-1 | . | . | CSGILQETQYF | TGCAGCGGTATCCTCCAAGAGACCCAGTACTTC
TRBJ2-1 | TRBV5-1 | TRBD2 | . | CASSLGTSGPGDEQFF | TGCGCCAGCAGCTTGGGTACTAGCGGACCAGGGGATGAGCAGTTCTTC
TRBJ2-7 | TRBV7-9 | . | . | CASSLNREQYF | TGTGCCAGCAGCTTAAACCGGGAGCAGTACTTC
TRBJ1-1 | TRBV23-1 | . | . | CASGWNRENTEAFF | TGCGCCAGCGGTTGGAACAGGGAGAACACTGAAGCTTTCTTT
TRBJ2-5 | TRBV27 | . | . | CASSLGGPETQYF | TGTGCCAGCAGTTTAGGGGGCCCGGAGACCCAGTACTTC